This T cell receptor (beta chain) is from a study of blood T cell repertoires in COVID-19. The method was immunoSEQ multiplex PCR; TCRdb's version includes in-frame clones alone and lacks a portion of them. This table has about 140,000 clones, roughly four fifths appearing once. The CDR3 runs 15 residues. Per germline, CDR1 KGHSH and CDR2 LQKENI. The ends were cut back, 6 bases at V and 2 bases at J, with 15 bases in the middle. The chain recombines TRBV18 with TRBJ2-3, with a tentative D call TRBD2 (6 bases). The TCR sequence derives from a man older than 75 with acute or convalescent COVID-19. Material for sequencing was peripheral blood. The CDR3 DNA follows: TGTGCCAGCTCGCAACGGGGGAAAGACACAGATACGCAGTATTTT. Translated, it gives CASSQRGKDTDTQYF.